Shown below are 22 T cell receptor beta chains from a single sample sequenced in a study of T cell changes during pregnancy in multiple sclerosis. Using immunoSEQ multiplex PCR, the repertoire was profiled, and TCRdb retains in-frame clones only, with some absent. Among 50,000 or so clones, 85% to 95% were seen once, and the ten largest hold more than 0.7%. This sample comprised CD4+ T cells from peripheral blood mononuclear cells, obtained in the third trimester of pregnancy. These receptors all come from a female donor with multiple sclerosis, enrolled in a pregnancy study.

The chain carries TRBV7-2 and TRBJ1-5, with 11 bases fitting TRBD1. CDR3 length equals 19 residues. The germline V gene has CDR1 SGHTA and CDR2 FQGNSA. V was clipped by 5 bases and J by 3 bases; unmatched bases: 15. As DNA, the CDR3 is TGTGCCAGCAGCGCCGGACAGGGGGCGAAAGGTACTTACAATCAGCCCCAGCATTTT. The encoded protein is CASSAGQGAKGTYNQPQHF.

The chain joins TRBV6-5 to TRBJ1-5; 7 nucleotides match TRBD1. J gave up 5 bases and V 5 bases, and 3 bases lay outside the gene matches. CDR1 is MNHEY and CDR2 is SVGAGI in the germline V gene. CDR3 length equals 13 residues. The CDR3: CASSNQGDQPQHF. The CDR3 region has the DNA TGTGCCAGCAGTAACCAGGGGGATCAGCCCCAGCATTTT.

The chain joins TRBV10-3 to TRBJ1-4; perhaps TRBD1 as D (6 bases). This CDR3 has 16 residues. Trimming cost V 5 bases and J 0 bases, with 13 bases left between them. Germline loops: CDR1 ENHRY, CDR2 SYGVKD. This CDR3 is CAISPGQTATNEKLFF. The CDR3 DNA reads TGTGCCATCAGTCCTGGACAGACCGCAACTAATGAAAAACTGTTTTTT.

This rearrangement joins TRBV29-1 to TRBJ1-2; D not resolved. Trimming took 4 bases from V and 7 from J, leaving 16 bases between them. This CDR3 spans 13 amino acids. CDR1 and CDR2 from the germline V gene are SQVTM and ANQGSEA. CDR3 in amino acids: CSVALRLVRGYTF. In DNA, the CDR3 is TGCAGCGTTGCCCTAAGGCTAGTACGTGGCTACACCTTC.

DNA for the CDR3: TGTGCCAGCAGTGAAGCGCGGGGAGTCTTAGATACGCAGTATTTT. Its translation: CASSEARGVLDTQYF. The chain links TRBV2 to TRBJ2-3, with D possibly being TRBD2 (6 bases). The V end lost 0 bases, the J end lost 5 bases, and 12 bases lay between the germline ends. CDR1 and CDR2 from the germline V gene are SNHLY and FYNNEI. This CDR3 has 15 residues. The whole variable domain, remainder taken from reference TRBV2 and TRBJ2-3, is EPEVTQTPSHQVTQMGQEVILRCVPISNHLYFYWYRQILGQKVEFLVSFYNNEISEKSEIFDDQFSVERPDGSNFTLKIRSTKLEDSAMYFCASSEARGVLDTQYFGPGTRLTVL.

J is TRBJ1-1 and V is TRBV10-3; D unclear. V lost 10 bases, J lost 3 bases, and 18 bases lay in between. CDR3 length: 14 amino acids. Germline V CDR1 and CDR2: ENHRY, SYGVKD. The CDR3 DNA sequence: TGTGCCACCGCACCTAGAACCGCGGACACTGAAGCTTTCTTT. This encodes CATAPRTADTEAFF.

The chain has TRBV6-5 and TRBJ1-2, with D unclear. Trimming left V 7 bases short and J 0 bases short, with 15 bases between. Germline V CDR1 and CDR2: MNHEY, SVGAGI. The CDR3 has 15 amino acids. CDR3 amino acids: CASKGTHSSNYGYTF. As DNA, the CDR3 is TGTGCCAGCAAAGGTACCCACAGCTCTAACTATGGCTACACCTTC.

The chain couples TRBV18 to TRBJ1-2; weak D call: TRBD1 (6 bases). The V end lost 2 bases, the J end lost 4 bases, and 8 bases lay between the germline ends. The CDR3 length is 13 residues. CDR1 and CDR2 (germline): KGHSH, LQKENI. Here the CDR3 reads CASSPTGIYGYTF. CDR3 DNA: TGTGCCAGCTCACCAACAGGGATCTATGGCTACACCTTC.

To note about this clone: This CDR3 is missing its conserved last phenylalanine or tryptophan, likely due to a read error. The DNA is omitted, as the CDR3 cannot be located on it reliably, and the CDR3 follows TCRdb's listing. CDR3: CASSQTSGGPFFG. This chain links TRBV6-5 with TRBJ2-7; the table's D call, TRBD2, was not checked against the DNA. The CDR3 has 13 amino acids, counting both end residues. CDR1 MNHEY and CDR2 SVGAGI come from the germline V gene.

This sequence joins TRBV6-5 and TRBJ1-2; 8 nucleotides match TRBD1. CDR1 is MNHEY and CDR2 is SVGAGI in the germline V gene. This CDR3 contains 15 residues. Trimming cost V 6 bases and J 3 bases; bases outside gene matches: 9. The DNA of the CDR3 is TGTGCCAGCAGAGGGACCAGGGGGCTCCACTATGGCTACACCTTC. Translated, it gives CASRGTRGLHYGYTF.

This clone showed up just a few times. This chain connects TRBV6-6 to TRBJ1-6, with 7 bases that match TRBD1. CDR1 and CDR2 from the germline V gene are MNHNY and SVGAGI (reference sequence). The CDR3 has 15 residues. V gave up 5 bases and J gave up 9 bases; unmatched junction bases: 10. The CDR3 spells CASSAGETGISPLHF. The CDR3 DNA is TGTGCCAGCAGTGCCGGGGAGACAGGGATTTCACCCCTCCACTTT.

The chain uses TRBV11-1 and TRBJ1-2; a weak D match, TRBD1 (5 bases). From germline, CDR1 is SGHAT and CDR2 FQDESV (reference sequence). The CDR3 runs 13 residues. The V and J ends lost 1 base and 2 bases respectively, with 5 bases between them. The CDR3 DNA reads as TGTGCCAGCAGCTTAGGACAGAACTATGGCTACACCTTC. Its translation: CASSLGQNYGYTF.

This clone was recorded only once. This sequence joins TRBV7-8 and TRBJ1-3, with a weak D call TRBD1 (6 bases). V was pared by 5 bases and J by 4 bases, with 15 bases between. The CDR3 covers 15 residues. CDR1 and CDR2 from the germline V gene are SGHVS and FQNEAQ. CDR3 in DNA: TGTGCCAGCAGCCAACAGGGCAGAGGGGGAAACACCATATATTTT. As protein: CASSQQGRGGNTIYF.

The V and J genes are TRBV6-1 and TRBJ1-1, with unresolved D. The CDR3 is 12 residues long. Trimming shortened V by 6 bases and J by 4 bases, and 9 bases separated the two germline ends. CDR1 and CDR2 from the germline V gene are MNHNS and SASEGT. CDR3 coding DNA: TGTGCCAGCAGGAGATTTGTCACTGAAGCTTTCTTT. This codes for CASRRFVTEAFF.

The chain combines TRBV6-1 with TRBJ1-2; 11 nucleotides agree with TRBD1. The CDR3 sequence is 15 residues long. Germline assignment: CDR1 MNHNS and CDR2 SASEGT. The V gene end was trimmed by 2 bases and the J gene end by 4 bases; junction bases not matched to a gene: 3. CDR3 sequence (DNA): TGTGCCAGCAGTGAACCGGGACAGGGGGTCTATGGCTACACCTTC. Protein: CASSEPGQGVYGYTF.

The CDR3 sequence: CASSDSRGGPYNEQFF. The CDR3 nucleotides read TGTGCCAGCAGTGACTCGAGGGGGGGCCCTTACAATGAGCAGTTCTTC. The chain employs TRBV6-4 and TRBJ2-1; maybe TRBD2 (7 bases). V lost 0 bases and J 4 bases, leaving 13 bases between the germline ends. Germline V gene sequence: CDR1 MRHNA, CDR2 SNTAGT. The CDR3 is 16 residues long.

The V gene is TRBV5-1, the J gene TRBJ1-3; possibly TRBD1 for D (5 bases). This CDR3 region has 15 residues. Trimming removed 4 bases from V and 0 bases from J, with 11 bases in between. Per germline, CDR1 SGHRS and CDR2 YFSETQ. The CDR3 loop is CASSLTASSGNTIYF. The CDR3 DNA reads TGCGCCAGCAGCCTGACAGCAAGCTCTGGAAACACCATATATTTT.

The J gene is TRBJ1-3, the V gene TRBV7-8; 7 bases align to TRBD1. V lost 4 bases to trimming and J lost 15 bases; unmatched junction nucleotides: 15. CDR3 length equals 14 residues. The germline V gene has CDR1 SGHVS and CDR2 FQNEAQ. The CDR3 nucleotides are TGTGCCAGCAGCTCGGGCATCACAGGGGCCCCAGGATATTTT. Its protein is CASSSGITGAPGYF.

The V call is TRBV29-1, the J call TRBJ1-4, with TRBD1 identical over 11 bases. The V segment lost 6 bases and the J segment 7 bases; nucleotides outside the gene matches: 13. Per germline, CDR1 SQVTM and CDR2 ANQGSEA. This CDR3 comprises 16 residues. CDR3 sequence (DNA): TGCAGCGTCCAGGACAGGGGGCGCTTCCTAGGTGAAAAACTGTTTTTT. Translated: CSVQDRGRFLGEKLFF.

This chain joins TRBV15 and TRBJ1-1, with D perhaps TRBD1 (5 bases). CDR3 length: 17 residues. CDR1 and CDR2 (germline): LNHNV, YYDKDF (reference sequence). Trimming removed 1 base from V and 5 bases from J, with 20 bases in between. CDR3 loop: CATSRGQFGRLGTEAFF. CDR3 sequence (DNA): TGTGCCACCAGCAGAGGACAGTTTGGGCGGCTAGGAACTGAAGCTTTCTTT. Full variable domain (missing parts from reference TRBV15 and TRBJ1-1): DAMVIQNPRYQVTQFGKPVTLSCSQTLNHNVMYWYQQKSSQAPKLLFHYYDKDFNNEADTPDNFQSRRPNTSFCFLDIRSPGLGDTAMYLCATSRGQFGRLGTEAFFGQGTRLTVV.

The gene calls are TRBV7-2 and TRBJ2-7; no firm D call. The CDR3 is 12 residues long. V was clipped by 3 bases and J by 6 bases, with 9 bases between them. Per germline, CDR1 SGHTA and CDR2 FQGNSA. As DNA, the CDR3 is TGTGCCAGCAGCTTTACTCGCGGCGAGCAGTACTTC. This encodes CASSFTRGEQYF.

The chain couples TRBV6-6 to TRBJ1-2, with D hard to call. Trimming took 0 bases from V and 6 from J, leaving 8 bases between them. Germline loops: CDR1 MNHNY, CDR2 SVGAGI (reference sequence). The CDR3 is made up of 13 amino acids. CDR3 sequence reads: CASSYSNQDGYTF. The CDR3 nucleotides read TGTGCCAGCAGTTACTCGAACCAGGATGGCTACACCTTC.